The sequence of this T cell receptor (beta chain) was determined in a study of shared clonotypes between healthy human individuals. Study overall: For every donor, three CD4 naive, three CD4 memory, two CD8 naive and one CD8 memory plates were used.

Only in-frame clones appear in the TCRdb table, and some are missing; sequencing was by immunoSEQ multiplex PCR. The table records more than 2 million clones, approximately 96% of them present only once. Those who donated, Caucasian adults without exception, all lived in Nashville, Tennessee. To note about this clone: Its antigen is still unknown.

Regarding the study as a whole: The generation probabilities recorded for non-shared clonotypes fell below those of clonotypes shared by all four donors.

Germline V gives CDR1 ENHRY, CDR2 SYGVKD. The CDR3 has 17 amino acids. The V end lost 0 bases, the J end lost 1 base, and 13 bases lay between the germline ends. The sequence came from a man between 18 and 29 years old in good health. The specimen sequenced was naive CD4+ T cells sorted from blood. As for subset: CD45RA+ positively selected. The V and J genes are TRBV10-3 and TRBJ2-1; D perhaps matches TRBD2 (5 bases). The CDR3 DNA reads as TGTGCCATCAGTGAGTCAGGTGGGCAGCGGTCCTACAATGAGCAGTTCTTC. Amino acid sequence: CAISESGGQRSYNEQFF.